Listed below are T cell receptor beta chains from one sample, sequenced in a study of PD-L1 blockade in urothelial cancer. Assay used: immunoSEQ multiplex PCR; TCRdb lists only in-frame clones, some missing. This sample yields 30,000 to 45,000 clones, of which around 83% are seen a single time; about a sixth belongs to the top ten. This sample comprised PBMCs, obtained around atezolizumab (anti-PD-L1) treatment. These receptors all stem from a man aged 60 to 69 with urothelial cancer. CDR3s include the opening cysteine and the closing phenylalanine or tryptophan. Each record gives: clone size, D gene, V gene, J gene, CDR3 protein, CDR3 DNA. D genes are given only for firm matches. Expanded clones are given a class, and other clones once, few, many or no size at all.

NA	TRBD2	TRBV5-1	TRBJ2-7	CASSSPAGVISYEQYF	TGCGCCAGCAGCTCCCCCGCGGGGGTCATCTCCTACGAGCAGTACTTC
NA	TRBD1	TRBV28	TRBJ1-2	CASRQGQGGYGYTF	TGTGCCAGCAGGCAAGGACAGGGAGGATATGGCTACACCTTC
NA	TRBD2	TRBV13	TRBJ2-1	CASSLYTRRGGRASGNEQFF	TGTGCCAGCAGCTTATATACCCGCCGGGGGGGGCGGGCCTCGGGGAATGAGCAGTTCTTC
NA	TRBD1	TRBV28	TRBJ1-1	CASSTRTGGNWMAFF	TGTGCCAGCAGTACCCGGACAGGGGGGAATTGGATGGCTTTCTTT
NA	NA	TRBV21-1	TRBJ2-4	CASSKVEGGKNIQYF	TGTGCCAGCAGCAAAGTGGAGGGCGGCAAAAACATTCAGTACTTC
NA	TRBD2	TRBV7-2	TRBJ2-7	CASSLSGLAAAYEQYF	TGTGCCAGCAGCTTATCGGGACTAGCGGCAGCCTACGAGCAGTACTTC
once	NA	TRBV27	TRBJ2-1	CASRAWSGNEQFF	TGTGCCAGCAGAGCCTGGAGCGGCAATGAGCAGTTCTTC
NA	NA	TRBV6-1	TRBJ2-3	CATSGSTDTQYF	TGTGCCACCTCCGGTAGCACAGATACGCAGTATTTT
NA	TRBD2	TRBV6-1	TRBJ2-1	CASGGLAGKEQFF	TGTGCCAGCGGTGGGCTAGCGGGGAAAGAGCAGTTCTTC
NA	TRBD1	TRBV19	TRBJ1-4	CASSSPGQGSEKLFF	TGTGCCAGTAGTTCCCCGGGACAGGGGAGCGAAAAACTGTTTTTT
NA	NA	TRBV7-2	TRBJ2-1	CASSSGLEVYNEQFF	TGTGCCAGCAGCTCGGGACTGGAGGTTTACAATGAGCAGTTCTTC
NA	NA	TRBV9	TRBJ2-3	CASTKAEPLTDTQYF	TGTGCCAGTACGAAAGCGGAGCCACTCACAGATACGCAGTATTTT
NA	NA	TRBV19	TRBJ1-5	CASSMESGSGQPQHF	TGTGCCAGTAGTATGGAAAGCGGGTCGGGACAGCCCCAGCATTTT
NA	NA	TRBV7-2	TRBJ2-5	CASSFQGGGRETQYF	TGTGCCAGCAGCTTTCAAGGGGGGGGCCGAGAGACCCAGTACTTC
NA	NA	TRBV5-4	TRBJ2-7	CASSPNLGSSYEQYF	TGTGCCAGCAGCCCTAACTTGGGGAGCTCCTACGAGCAGTACTTC
NA	TRBD2	TRBV27	TRBJ2-1	CASTRTPTSGSGNEQFF	TGTGCCAGCACCAGGACCCCGACTAGCGGGAGTGGGAATGAGCAGTTCTTC
NA	NA	TRBV9	TRBJ2-7	CASSVAGDEQYF	TGTGCCAGCAGCGTAGCCGGGGACGAGCAGTACTTC
NA	NA	TRBV25-1	TRBJ2-3	CASSEDLKGASTDTQYF	TGTGCCAGCAGTGAAGACCTGAAGGGAGCTAGCACAGATACGCAGTATTTT
NA	NA	TRBV19	TRBJ1-5	CASRNLVVDQPQHF	TGTGCCAGTAGAAACTTAGTGGTGGATCAGCCCCAGCATTTT
once	NA	TRBV7-2	TRBJ2-2	CASSLAGLNTGELFF	TGTGCCAGCAGCTTAGCGGGACTGAACACCGGGGAGCTGTTTTTT
NA	NA	TRBV19	TRBJ1-3	CASSSFRVAGNTIYF	TGTGCCAGTAGTTCCTTCAGGGTGGCTGGAAACACCATATATTTT
NA	NA	TRBV11-2	TRBJ2-5	CASSFDPDGYQETQYF	TGTGCCAGCAGCTTCGACCCCGACGGGTACCAAGAGACCCAGTACTTC
NA	NA	TRBV11-2	TRBJ2-6	CASSLEGGSGANVLTF	TGTGCCAGCAGCTTAGAAGGCGGCTCTGGGGCCAACGTCCTGACTTTC
NA	NA	TRBV30	TRBJ1-1	CALQGLNTEAFF	TGTGCCTTGCAGGGCTTGAACACTGAAGCTTTCTTT
NA	TRBD1	TRBV5-6	TRBJ1-1	CASSPRTGYNTEAFF	TGTGCCAGCAGCCCGCGGACAGGGTATAACACTGAAGCTTTCTTT
NA	TRBD2	TRBV19	TRBJ2-4	CASNPARGAKRAKNIQYF	TGTGCCAGTAACCCCGCGCGGGGGGCAAAGAGGGCCAAAAACATTCAGTACTTC
NA	NA	TRBV11-2	TRBJ2-5	CASSLTGETQYF	TGTGCCAGCAGCTTAACCGGGGAGACCCAGTACTTC
NA	TRBD2	TRBV2	TRBJ2-5	CASSDLSGGTSQYF	TGTGCCAGCAGTGATCTTAGCGGGGGAACGTCCCAGTACTTC
NA	TRBD1	TRBV15	TRBJ1-1	CATSRPYDRVNTEAFF	TGTGCCACCAGCAGGCCCTATGACAGGGTGAACACTGAAGCTTTCTTT
NA	TRBD1	TRBV5-6	TRBJ1-1	CASNLLQGANTEAFF	TGTGCCAGCAACCTCTTACAGGGGGCGAACACTGAAGCTTTCTTT
NA	TRBD2	TRBV5-1	TRBJ2-3	CASSPLGTSGPSTDTQYF	TGCGCCAGCAGCCCACTCGGGACTAGCGGGCCTAGCACAGATACGCAGTATTTT
NA	NA	TRBV11-2	TRBJ1-2	CASSVSQSSNYGYTF	TGTGCCAGCAGCGTTAGCCAGTCTTCGAACTATGGCTACACCTTC
once	NA	TRBV14	TRBJ1-3	CASSPRSSGNTIYF	TGTGCCAGCAGCCCCCGGAGCTCTGGAAACACCATATATTTT
NA	TRBD2	TRBV2	TRBJ2-5	CASRSGSGGSGTQYF	TGTGCCAGCAGGAGCGGCAGCGGGGGCTCGGGGACCCAGTACTTC
NA	NA	TRBV27	TRBJ2-1	CASSLKWESAEQFF	TGTGCCAGCAGTTTAAAGTGGGAGTCGGCTGAGCAGTTCTTC
many	NA	TRBV4-2	TRBJ1-1	CASSQIPIAGWGAFF	TGTGCCAGCAGCCAAATCCCCATAGCGGGATGGGGAGCTTTCTTT
NA	NA	TRBV29-1	TRBJ1-1	CSAGGLSNTEAFF	TGCAGCGCCGGAGGACTTTCTAACACTGAAGCTTTCTTT
NA	TRBD2	TRBV18	TRBJ2-7	CASSHPTSEGYEQYF	TGTGCCAGCTCACACCCGACTAGCGAGGGCTACGAGCAGTACTTC